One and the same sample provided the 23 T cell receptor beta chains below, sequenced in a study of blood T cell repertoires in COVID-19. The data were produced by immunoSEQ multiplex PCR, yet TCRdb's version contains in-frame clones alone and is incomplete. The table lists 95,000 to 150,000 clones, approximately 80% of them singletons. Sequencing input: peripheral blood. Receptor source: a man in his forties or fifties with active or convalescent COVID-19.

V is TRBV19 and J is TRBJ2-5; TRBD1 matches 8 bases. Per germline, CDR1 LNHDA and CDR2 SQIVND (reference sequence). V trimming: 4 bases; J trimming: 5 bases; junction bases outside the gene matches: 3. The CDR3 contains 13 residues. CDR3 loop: CASSTGGWETQYF. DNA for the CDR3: TGTGCCAGTAGTACAGGGGGCTGGGAGACCCAGTACTTC.

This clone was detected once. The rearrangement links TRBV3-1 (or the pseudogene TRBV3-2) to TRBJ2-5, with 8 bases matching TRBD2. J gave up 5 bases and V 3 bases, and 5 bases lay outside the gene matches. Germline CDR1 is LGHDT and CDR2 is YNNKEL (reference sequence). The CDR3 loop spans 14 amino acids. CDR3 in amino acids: CASSHKRGLETQYF. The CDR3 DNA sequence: TGTGCCAGCAGCCACAAGCGGGGGCTCGAGACCCAGTACTTC.

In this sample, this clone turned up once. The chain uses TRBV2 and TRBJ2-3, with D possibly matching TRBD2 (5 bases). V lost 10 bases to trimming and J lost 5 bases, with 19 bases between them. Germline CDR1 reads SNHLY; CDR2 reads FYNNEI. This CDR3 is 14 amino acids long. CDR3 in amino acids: CATKKGLARDTQYF. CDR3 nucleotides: TGTGCCACGAAGAAGGGCCTAGCAAGAGATACGCAGTATTTT. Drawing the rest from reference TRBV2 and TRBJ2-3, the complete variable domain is EPEVTQTPSHQVTQMGQEVILRCVPISNHLYFYWYRQILGQKVEFLVSFYNNEISEKSEIFDDQFSVERPDGSNFTLKIRSTKLEDSAMYFCATKKGLARDTQYFGPGTRLTVL.

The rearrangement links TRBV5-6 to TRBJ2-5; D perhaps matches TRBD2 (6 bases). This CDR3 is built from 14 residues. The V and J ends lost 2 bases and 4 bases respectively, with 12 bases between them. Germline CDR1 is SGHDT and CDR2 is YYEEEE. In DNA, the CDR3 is TGTGCCAGCAGCTTCGGGACTCTTCGAGAGACCCAGTACTTC. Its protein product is CASSFGTLRETQYF. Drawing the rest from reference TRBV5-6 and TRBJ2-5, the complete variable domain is DAGVTQSPTHLIKTRGQQVTLRCSPKSGHDTVSWYQQALGQGPQFIFQYYEEEERQRGNFPDRFSGHQFPNYSSELNVNALLLGDSALYLCASSFGTLRETQYFGPGTRLLVL.

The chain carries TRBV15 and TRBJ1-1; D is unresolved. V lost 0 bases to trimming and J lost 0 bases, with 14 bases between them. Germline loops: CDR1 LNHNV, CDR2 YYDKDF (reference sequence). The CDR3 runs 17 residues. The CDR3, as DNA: TGTGCCACCAGCAGAGAGAGGAAGTTGTTCATGAACACTGAAGCTTTCTTT. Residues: CATSRERKLFMNTEAFF.

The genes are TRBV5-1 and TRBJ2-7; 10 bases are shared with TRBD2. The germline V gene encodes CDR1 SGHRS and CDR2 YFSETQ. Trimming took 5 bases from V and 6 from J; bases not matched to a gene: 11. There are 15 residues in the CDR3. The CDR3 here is CASSRFQRGGAEQYF. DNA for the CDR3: TGCGCCAGCAGTCGGTTCCAGCGGGGGGGAGCCGAGCAGTACTTC.

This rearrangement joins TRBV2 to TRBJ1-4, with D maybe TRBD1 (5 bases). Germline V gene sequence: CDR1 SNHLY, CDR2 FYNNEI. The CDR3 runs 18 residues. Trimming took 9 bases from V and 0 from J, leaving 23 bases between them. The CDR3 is CASHAKGMRLTTNEKLFF. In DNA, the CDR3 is TGTGCCAGTCACGCTAAGGGGATGAGGCTCACAACTAATGAAAAACTGTTTTTT.

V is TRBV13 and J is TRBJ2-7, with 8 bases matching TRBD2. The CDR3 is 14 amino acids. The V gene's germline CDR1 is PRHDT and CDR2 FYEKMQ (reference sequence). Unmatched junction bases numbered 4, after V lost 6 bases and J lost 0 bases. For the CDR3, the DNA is TGTGCCAGCAGGGCCGCGGGGGGCTCCTACGAGCAGTACTTC. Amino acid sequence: CASRAAGGSYEQYF.

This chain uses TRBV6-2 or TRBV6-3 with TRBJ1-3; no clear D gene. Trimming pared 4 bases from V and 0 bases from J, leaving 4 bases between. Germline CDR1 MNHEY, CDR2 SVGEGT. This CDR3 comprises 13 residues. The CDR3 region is CASSSVSGNTIYF. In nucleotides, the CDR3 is TGTGCCAGCAGTTCAGTCTCTGGAAACACCATATATTTT.

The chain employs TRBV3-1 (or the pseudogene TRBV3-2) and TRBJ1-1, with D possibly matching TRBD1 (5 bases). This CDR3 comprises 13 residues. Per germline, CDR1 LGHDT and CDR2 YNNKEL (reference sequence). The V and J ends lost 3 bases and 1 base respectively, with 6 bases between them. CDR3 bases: TGTGCCAGCAGCCACAGGGAGAACACTGAAGCTTTCTTT. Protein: CASSHRENTEAFF.

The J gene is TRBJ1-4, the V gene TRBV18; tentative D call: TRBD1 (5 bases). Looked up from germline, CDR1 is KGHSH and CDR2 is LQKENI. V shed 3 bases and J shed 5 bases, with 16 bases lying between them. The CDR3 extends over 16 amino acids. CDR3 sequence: CASSPEGRAGNEKLFF. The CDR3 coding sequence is TGTGCCAGCTCACCGGAGGGTCGGGCAGGGAATGAAAAACTGTTTTTT.

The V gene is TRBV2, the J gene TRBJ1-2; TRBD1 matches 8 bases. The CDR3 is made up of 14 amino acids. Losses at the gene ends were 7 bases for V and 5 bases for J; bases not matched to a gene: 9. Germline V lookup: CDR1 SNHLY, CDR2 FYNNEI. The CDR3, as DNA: TGTGCCAGCACGGGACAGGTGGGGATATATGGCTACACCTTC. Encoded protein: CASTGQVGIYGYTF.

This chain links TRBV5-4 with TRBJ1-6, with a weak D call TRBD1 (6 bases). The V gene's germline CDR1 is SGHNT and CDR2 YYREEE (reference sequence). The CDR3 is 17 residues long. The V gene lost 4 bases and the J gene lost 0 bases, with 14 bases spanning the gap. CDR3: CASSIIGQSSYNSPLHF. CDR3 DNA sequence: TGTGCCAGCAGCATTATTGGACAGAGCTCCTATAATTCACCCCTCCACTTT.

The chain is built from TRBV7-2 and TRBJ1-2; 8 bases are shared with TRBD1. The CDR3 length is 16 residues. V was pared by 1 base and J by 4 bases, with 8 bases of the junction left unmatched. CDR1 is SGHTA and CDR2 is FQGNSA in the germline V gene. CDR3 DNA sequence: TGTGCCAGCAGCTTAGTCCCCGGACAGGGAGGCTATGGCTACACCTTC. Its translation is CASSLVPGQGGYGYTF.

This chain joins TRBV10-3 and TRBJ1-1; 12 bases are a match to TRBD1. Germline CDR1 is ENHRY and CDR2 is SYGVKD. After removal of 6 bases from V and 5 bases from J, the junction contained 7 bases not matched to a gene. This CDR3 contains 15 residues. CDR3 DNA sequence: TGTGCCATCAGCGGGACAGGGGGCGCGAGGACTGAAGCTTTCTTT. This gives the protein CAISGTGGARTEAFF.

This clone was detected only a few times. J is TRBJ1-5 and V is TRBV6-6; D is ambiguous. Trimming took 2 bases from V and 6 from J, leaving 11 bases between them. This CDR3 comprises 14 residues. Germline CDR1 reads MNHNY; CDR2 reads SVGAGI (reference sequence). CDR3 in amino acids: CASSYPERGQPQHF. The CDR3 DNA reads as TGTGCCAGCAGTTACCCAGAACGGGGTCAGCCCCAGCATTTT.

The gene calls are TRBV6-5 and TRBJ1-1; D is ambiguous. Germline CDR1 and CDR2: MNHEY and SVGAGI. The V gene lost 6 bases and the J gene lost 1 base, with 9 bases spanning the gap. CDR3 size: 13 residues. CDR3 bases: TGTGCCAGCAGATACGCGGGGAACACTGAAGCTTTCTTT. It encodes CASRYAGNTEAFF.

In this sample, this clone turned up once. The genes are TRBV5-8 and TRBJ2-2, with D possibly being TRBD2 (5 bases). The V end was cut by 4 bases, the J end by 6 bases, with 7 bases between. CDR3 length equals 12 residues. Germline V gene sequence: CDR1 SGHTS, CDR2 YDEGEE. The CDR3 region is CASSPDSGELFF. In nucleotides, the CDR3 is TGTGCCAGCAGCCCGGACTCCGGGGAGCTGTTTTTT.

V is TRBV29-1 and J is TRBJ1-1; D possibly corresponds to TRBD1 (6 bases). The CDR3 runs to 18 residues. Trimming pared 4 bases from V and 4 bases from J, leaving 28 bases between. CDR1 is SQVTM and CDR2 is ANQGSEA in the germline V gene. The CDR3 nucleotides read TGCAGCGTTGTACGACTTACAGGGAAACTAAGCTTCGGCACTGAAGCTTTCTTT. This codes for CSVVRLTGKLSFGTEAFF.

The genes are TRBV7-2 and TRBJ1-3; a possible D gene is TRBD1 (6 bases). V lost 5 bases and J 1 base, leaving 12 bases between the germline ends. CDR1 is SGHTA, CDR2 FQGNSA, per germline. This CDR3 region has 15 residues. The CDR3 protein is CASSPRTASGNTIYF. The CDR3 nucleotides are TGTGCCAGCAGCCCAAGGACAGCATCTGGAAACACCATATATTTT.

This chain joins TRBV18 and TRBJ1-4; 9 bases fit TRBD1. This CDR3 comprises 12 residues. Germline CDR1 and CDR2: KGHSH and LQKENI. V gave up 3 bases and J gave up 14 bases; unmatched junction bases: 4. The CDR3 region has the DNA TGTGCCAGCTCACCCCTCGGACAGGGGCTGTTTTTT. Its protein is CASSPLGQGLFF.

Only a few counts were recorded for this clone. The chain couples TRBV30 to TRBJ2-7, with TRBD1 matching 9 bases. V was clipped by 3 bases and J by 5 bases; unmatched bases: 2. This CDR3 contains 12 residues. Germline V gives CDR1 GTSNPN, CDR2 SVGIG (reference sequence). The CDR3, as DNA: TGTGCCTGGAGGGGACAGGGCCACGAGCAGTACTTC. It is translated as CAWRGQGHEQYF.

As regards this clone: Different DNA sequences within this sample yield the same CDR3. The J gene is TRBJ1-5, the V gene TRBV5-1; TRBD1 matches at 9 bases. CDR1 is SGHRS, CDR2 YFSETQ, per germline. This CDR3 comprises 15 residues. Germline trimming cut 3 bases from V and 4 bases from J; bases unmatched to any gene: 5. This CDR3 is CASSWTGDSNQPQHF. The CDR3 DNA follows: TGCGCCAGCAGCTGGACAGGGGACTCAAATCAGCCCCAGCATTTT.